This T cell receptor beta chain was identified during a study of blood T cell repertoires in COVID-19. Study details: Samples of COVID-19 (acute and convalescent) were obtained from the United States, Italy and Spain. PBMCs, B-cell-depleted T cells, or T cells provided the cDNA or gDNA that made up the material.

In the authors' workflow: Nucleated cell number was recorded as an estimate derived from reference gene primer amplification. The assay was immunoSEQ multiplex PCR, and TCRdb's table has in-frame clones only and misses some. The DNA was the basis for D and trimming; V, J and clone size are from that table. The table has some 150,000 clones, about 81% seen once. Deletions cut 0 bases from V and 13 bases from J, with 16 bases between. The CDR3 runs 13 residues. The germline V gene has CDR1 MNHEY and CDR2 SVGEGT. The sequencing input was peripheral blood. The chain links TRBV6-2 or TRBV6-3 to TRBJ2-7; the D gene is possibly TRBD1 (6 bases). The origin of this receptor is a woman aged 70-85 years with acute or convalescent COVID-19. CDR3 DNA: TGTGCCAGCAGTTACTCGACAGGCGGGCCAATATACTTC. It yields the protein CASSYSTGGPIYF.